This T cell receptor beta chain was sequenced during a study of T cell repertoires in cytomegalovirus infection. Across the study: Public TCR beta signatures indicated both CMV infection and matching HLA type. Study-level points and caveats: Cumulated frequencies of public TCR beta families served to identify carriers of CMV plus the relevant HLA.

This clonotype was seen a few times. The antigen is not known. Germline-derived CDR1 and CDR2 are KGHDR and SFDVKD. The CDR3 has 14 amino acids. With 2 bases removed from V and 2 bases from J, the gap between germline ends came to 7 bases. TCRdb redid the calling of the reads with MiXCR, one entry per CDR3 protein. The sample holds nearly 650,000 distinct CDR3 sequences, approximately 25% seen once. This sequence originates from a human donor in good health (CMV status not recorded). Some clones in this sample may be carry-over from other donors' samples. The chain couples TRBV24-1 to TRBJ2-3, with D maybe TRBD2 (6 bases). Sequencing was done on a sample of CD8+ T cells from PBMCs. As DNA, the CDR3 is TGTGCCACCAGTGATTGGGACTCCACAGATACGCAGTATTTT. Protein sequence: CATSDWDSTDTQYF.